This T cell receptor (beta chain) was sequenced in a study of blood T cells in healthy people across ages. Study-wide points: Relative to aged donors, long-lived donors carried more naive CD4+ cells and displayed higher diversity.

The table lists this clonotype with a few counts. No antigen is known for it. A second PCR, run for about 6 to 12 cycles, used a sample-barcoded 5' primer plus a J-beta primer mix. TCRdb processed the 5' RACE reads anew with MiXCR; each CDR3 protein has one entry. The data show some 890,000 distinct CDR3 sequences, 25% to 30% seen once. The sample was also reused in another study, on T cells of mothers and their children.

The receptor was isolated from a middle-aged woman in good health. Sequencing used blood.

This chain's CDR3 is CASSFHREAYEQYF. The CDR3 coding sequence is TGCGCCAGCAGCTTTCACAGGGAAGCCTACGAGCAGTACTTC. The genes are TRBV5-1 and TRBJ2-7, with a tentative D call TRBD1 (6 bases). V lost 2 bases and J 2 bases, leaving 11 bases between the germline ends. CDR1 is SGHRS and CDR2 is YFSETQ in the germline V gene. This CDR3 spans 14 amino acids.